The next 25 T cell receptor beta chains were all read from a single sample in a study of PD-1 blockade in classical Hodgkin lymphoma. Assay: immunoSEQ multiplex PCR; the TCRdb copy retains only in-frame clones and omits some. The sample comprises 17,000 or so clones, about 85% of which are singletons, and roughly 3.9% rests with the top ten. Regarding time point: newly diagnosed, previously untreated cHL patient sample. The specimen sequenced was peripheral blood mononuclear cells (PBMCs). The origin of the receptors is a human donor with classical Hodgkin lymphoma.

The chain joins TRBV5-1 to TRBJ2-7; 13 bases agree with TRBD2. Germline lookup yields CDR1 SGHRS and CDR2 YFSETQ. Trimming removed 6 bases from V and 6 bases from J; junction bases left unmatched: 12. The CDR3 totals 16 residues. CDR3 region: CASKIGVGLAGVEQYF. For the CDR3, the DNA is TGCGCCAGCAAGATAGGGGTCGGACTAGCGGGGGTCGAGCAGTACTTC.

A few counts support this clone. The chain uses TRBV7-2 and TRBJ1-1; TRBD1 agrees at 7 bases. From germline, CDR1 is SGHTA and CDR2 FQGNSA. There are 17 residues in the CDR3. J lost 2 bases, V lost 0 bases, and 9 bases had no gene match. The CDR3 sequence is CASSLARGLGSNTEAFF. DNA for the CDR3: TGTGCCAGCAGCTTAGCGAGGGGGCTGGGCTCCAACACTGAAGCTTTCTTT. Drawing the rest from reference TRBV7-2 and TRBJ1-1, the complete variable domain is GAGVSQSPSNKVTEKGKDVELRCDPISGHTALYWYRQSLGQGLEFLIYFQGNSAPDKSGLPSDRFSAERTGGSVSTLTIQRTQQEDSAVYLCASSLARGLGSNTEAFFGQGTRLTVV.

The V and J genes are TRBV5-8 and TRBJ1-1; 11 bases map to TRBD1. The germline gives CDR1 SGHTS, CDR2 YDEGEE. V trimming: 0 bases; J trimming: 3 bases; junction bases outside the gene matches: 4. This CDR3 comprises 16 residues. CDR3 residues: CASSLALGQGDTEAFF. In nucleotides, the CDR3 is TGTGCCAGCAGCTTGGCCCTGGGACAGGGGGACACTGAAGCTTTCTTT.

The rearrangement links TRBV29-1 to TRBJ2-1; 8 bases map to TRBD1. The CDR3 runs to 13 residues. Germline-derived CDR1 and CDR2 are SQVTM and ANQGSEA. With V trimmed by 6 bases and J by 2 bases, 3 bases remained unmatched. CDR3 amino acids: CSVYRGTYNEQFF. CDR3 sequence (DNA): TGCAGCGTATACAGGGGGACCTACAATGAGCAGTTCTTC.

The chain joins TRBV20-1 to TRBJ2-1; D gene uncertain. Germline lookup yields CDR1 DFQATT and CDR2 SNEGSKA (reference sequence). The length of the CDR3 is 11 residues. The ends were cut back, 3 bases at V and 5 bases at J, with 5 bases in the middle. Written as DNA, the CDR3 is TGCAGTGCTAGCCGCGACAATGAGCAGTTCTTC. It encodes CSASRDNEQFF.

This chain uses TRBV4-3 with TRBJ2-1, with TRBD1 matching over 7 bases. V was pared by 0 bases and J by 8 bases, with 13 bases of the junction left unmatched. Looked up from germline, CDR1 is LGHNA and CDR2 is YSLEER. This CDR3 is built from 17 residues. The CDR3 region is CASSQDRETGTGYEQFF. The CDR3 region has the DNA TGCGCCAGCAGCCAAGATAGGGAGACAGGGACCGGATATGAGCAGTTCTTC.

V gene TRBV5-6 combines with J gene TRBJ2-2, with D possibly TRBD1 on 5 matching bases. Germline CDR1 and CDR2: SGHDT and YYEEEE. The CDR3 is 15 amino acids. Trimming removed 5 bases at V and 2 bases at J, with 13 bases between. The CDR3 DNA reads TGTGCCAGCAGTTTTGGGGCAGTTAACACCGGGGAGCTGTTTTTT. It codes for CASSFGAVNTGELFF. The complete variable domain, with remaining parts taken from reference TRBV5-6 and TRBJ2-2, reads DAGVTQSPTHLIKTRGQQVTLRCSPKSGHDTVSWYQQALGQGPQFIFQYYEEEERQRGNFPDRFSGHQFPNYSSELNVNALLLGDSALYLCASSFGAVNTGELFFGEGSRLTVL.

The chain has TRBV11-2 and TRBJ2-1; D call uncertain. The CDR3 length is 13 residues. Germline CDR1 reads SGHAT; CDR2 reads FQNNGV. V was pared by 2 bases and J by 7 bases, with 9 bases between. CDR3 protein: CASSLTTVNEQFF. The CDR3 region has the DNA TGTGCCAGCAGCTTAACGACTGTTAATGAGCAGTTCTTC.

J is TRBJ2-2 and V is TRBV7-9, with 10 bases fitting TRBD2. Trimming removed 5 bases from V and 7 bases from J; junction bases left unmatched: 1. The length of the CDR3 is 13 residues. Looked up from germline, CDR1 is SEHNR and CDR2 is FQNEAQ (reference sequence). CDR3 protein: CASSRLAGGELFF. As DNA, the CDR3 is TGTGCCAGCAGCCGACTAGCGGGCGGGGAGCTGTTTTTT.

V usage is TRBV4-3 and J usage is TRBJ2-5; the D gene is possibly TRBD1 (5 bases). Germline V gene lookup returns CDR1 LGHNA and CDR2 YSLEER. The CDR3 length is 15 residues. Trimming shortened V by 1 base and J by 2 bases, and 11 bases separated the two germline ends. The CDR3 here is CASSQATGYQETQYF. The CDR3 DNA reads TGCGCCAGCAGCCAAGCTACAGGTTATCAAGAGACCCAGTACTTC.

V is TRBV5-1 and J is TRBJ2-1; TRBD2 matches 11 bases. Germline CDR1 and CDR2: SGHRS and YFSETQ. V shed 4 bases and J 7 bases; nucleotides not matched to a gene: 10. This CDR3 spans 16 amino acids. The DNA for the CDR3 is TGCGCCAGCAGCCTGATGACTAGCGGGACAGGGAATGAGCAGTTCTTC. It translates to CASSLMTSGTGNEQFF.

The rearrangement links TRBV7-9 to TRBJ1-3; D uncertain. The CDR3 is made up of 15 amino acids. Germline V gives CDR1 SEHNR, CDR2 FQNEAQ (reference sequence). Trimming stripped 1 base from V and 0 bases from J, with 7 bases between. CDR3 nucleotides: TGTGCCAGCAGCTTAGTCAAAGACTCTGGAAACACCATATATTTT. Translation gives CASSLVKDSGNTIYF.

V and J are TRBV4-3 and TRBJ2-1; the match to TRBD2 covers 11 bases. The CDR3 extends over 18 amino acids. The V gene end was trimmed by 0 bases and the J gene end by 6 bases; junction bases not matched to a gene: 10. CDR1 is LGHNA and CDR2 is YSLEER in the germline V gene. The CDR3 here is CASSQDPIAGGGGNEQFF. The CDR3, as DNA: TGCGCCAGCAGCCAAGACCCCATAGCGGGAGGGGGAGGCAATGAGCAGTTCTTC.

This clone was found once. The chain carries TRBV10-3 and TRBJ2-1, with 7 bases that match TRBD1. The length of the CDR3 is 12 residues. V trimming: 2 bases; J trimming: 11 bases; junction bases outside the gene matches: 3. Germline V gene sequence: CDR1 ENHRY, CDR2 SYGVKD. The CDR3 sequence: CAISETGEKQFF. CDR3 nucleotide sequence: TGTGCCATCAGTGAGACAGGGGAGAAGCAGTTCTTC.

The chain links TRBV7-9 to TRBJ2-2, with 10 positions matching TRBD2. There are 17 residues in the CDR3. The V gene end was trimmed by 6 bases and the J gene end by 7 bases; junction bases not matched to a gene: 14. Germline V CDR1 and CDR2: SEHNR, FQNEAQ (reference sequence). This chain's CDR3 is CASSFHGLAGDDGELFF. The CDR3 DNA reads TGTGCCAGCAGTTTCCATGGGCTAGCGGGAGATGACGGGGAGCTGTTTTTT. Using reference TRBV7-9 and TRBJ2-2 for the parts outside the CDR3, the full variable domain is DTGVSQNPRHKITKRGQNVTFRCDPISEHNRLYWYRQTLGQGPEFLTYFQNEAQLEKSRLLSDRFSAERPKGSFSTLEIQRTEQGDSAMYLCASSFHGLAGDDGELFFGEGSRLTVL.

This clone showed up just once. The rearrangement joins TRBV18 to TRBJ2-7, with 7 bases lining up with TRBD1. Germline CDR1 and CDR2: KGHSH and LQKENI. Trimming at V came to 3 bases and at J to 5 bases, leaving 4 bases not matched to a gene. This CDR3 contains 13 residues. The CDR3 sequence is CASSPTGVHEQYF. DNA of the CDR3: TGTGCCAGCTCACCCACAGGGGTCCACGAGCAGTACTTC.

The chain is built from TRBV7-3 and TRBJ1-1; TRBD1 agrees at 8 bases. CDR1 and CDR2 (germline): SGHTA, FQGTGA. The CDR3 is 13 amino acids. The junction had 0 bases not matched to a gene; V was cut back by 2 bases and J by 4 bases. The CDR3 sequence: CASSLDRGTEAFF. CDR3 nucleotide sequence: TGTGCCAGCAGCTTAGACAGGGGCACTGAAGCTTTCTTT.

This chain joins TRBV6-6 and TRBJ2-5; 9 nucleotides match TRBD1. Per germline, CDR1 MNHNY and CDR2 SVGAGI (reference sequence). This CDR3 region has 15 residues. V shed 1 base, J shed 4 bases, and the junction held 4 bases outside the gene matches. The CDR3 DNA reads TGTGCCAGCAGTTACTGGACAGGGGAGGGAGAGACCCAGTACTTC. It is translated as CASSYWTGEGETQYF.

This clone appeared a few times. This rearrangement joins TRBV27 to TRBJ2-5; TRBD1 is a possible D gene (5 bases). Germline CDR1 is MNHEY and CDR2 is SMNVEV (reference sequence). This CDR3 comprises 14 residues. Trimming took off 2 bases at V and 5 bases at J, with 12 bases between the two ends. This chain's CDR3 is CASSLRQTWETQYF. CDR3 sequence (DNA): TGTGCCAGCAGTTTAAGACAGACGTGGGAGACCCAGTACTTC.

The chain links TRBV7-2 to TRBJ2-7; 9 bases match TRBD1. This CDR3 has 14 residues. V gave up 4 bases and J gave up 3 bases; unmatched junction bases: 4. The germline CDR1 and CDR2 sequences are SGHTA and FQGNSA. The CDR3 is CASSWGTGNYEQYF. In nucleotides, the CDR3 is TGTGCCAGCAGCTGGGGGACAGGGAACTACGAGCAGTACTTC.

The genes are TRBV7-8 and TRBJ2-7; D may be TRBD1 (6 bases). There are 16 residues in the CDR3. Germline V CDR1 and CDR2: SGHVS, FQNEAQ. Trimming removed 3 bases from V and 3 bases from J, with 18 bases in between. This chain's CDR3 is CASSFYRDSPNYEQYF. The CDR3 nucleotides are TGTGCCAGCAGCTTCTACAGGGATTCCCCAAACTACGAGCAGTACTTC.

The gene calls are TRBV7-2 and TRBJ2-7; no definite D call. Germline-derived CDR1 and CDR2 are SGHTA and FQGNSA. Trimming took off 8 bases at V and 1 base at J, with 12 bases between the two ends. The length of the CDR3 is 13 residues. CDR3 sequence reads: CASGELESYEQYF. CDR3 sequence (DNA): TGTGCCAGCGGTGAGTTGGAGTCCTACGAGCAGTACTTC.

This clone has a handful of counts. The chain couples TRBV11-2 to TRBJ1-1; D is unresolved. The CDR3 runs 11 residues. The V end was cut by 5 bases, the J end by 5 bases, with 6 bases between. Germline lookup yields CDR1 SGHAT and CDR2 FQNNGV. CDR3 sequence reads: CASSPLTEAFF. The CDR3 DNA sequence: TGTGCCAGCAGCCCGCTAACTGAAGCTTTCTTT.

The chain employs TRBV7-8 and TRBJ2-6, with unresolved D. V was shortened by 5 bases and J by 2 bases, with 10 bases between the two germline ends. CDR3 length equals 15 residues. Per germline, CDR1 SGHVS and CDR2 FQNEAQ. The CDR3 bases are TGTGCCAGCAGCCGACGTTCCACTGGGGCCAACGTCCTGACTTTC. Translation: CASSRRSTGANVLTF.

J is TRBJ2-1 and V is TRBV10-2; 9 nucleotides match TRBD2. J was trimmed by 8 bases and V by 5 bases; bases with no gene match: 10. The CDR3 runs 15 residues. Looked up from germline, CDR1 is WSHSY and CDR2 is SAAADI. The CDR3 DNA follows: TGCGCCAGCAGTACATGGGCCGGGACTAGCTATGAGCAGTTCTTC. It codes for CASSTWAGTSYEQFF.